Detailed here is one TCR beta chain. V lost 4 bases to trimming and J lost 9 bases, with 16 bases between them. CDR3 length: 14 amino acids. CDR1 and CDR2 (germline): MNHEY, SVGAGI. The record originates from a study of blood T cell repertoires in COVID-19. Study as a whole: Researchers got acute and convalescent COVID-19 samples from the United States, Italy and Spain. T cells, B-cell-depleted T cells, or PBMCs provided the cDNA or gDNA that served as material.

In the source study's methods: Researchers report that nucleated cell counts were estimated from reference gene primer amplification. The protocol was immunoSEQ multiplex PCR, while the TCRdb copy is restricted to in-frame clones and leaves out a portion. V, J and clone size are those of that table, while D and trimming were read from the DNA. The repertoire holds some 120,000 clones, with about 85% as singletons. Sequenced sample: peripheral blood. The sequence was obtained from an elderly woman with acute or convalescent COVID-19. The rearrangement joins TRBV6-5 to TRBJ1-5; D remains ambiguous. In DNA, the CDR3 is TGTGCCAGCAGTTCCTCCCACGGCCGGGGGCCCCAGCATTTT. It specifies CASSSSHGRGPQHF.